These 10 T cell receptor beta chains were sequenced from one sample in a study of cytomegalovirus exposure and HLA in healthy donors. PCR employed 60 Vbeta and 13 Jbeta primers. Only in-frame clones appear in the TCRdb table, and some are missing; sequencing was by immunoSEQ multiplex PCR. The sample lists 100,000 to 150,000 clones, 70% to 80% occurring once. Material: PBMCs. These TCRs come from a woman aged 40-49 years in good health and CMV-seropositive.

The rearrangement uses TRBV4-1 and TRBJ1-5; 11 positions agree with TRBD1. V shed 0 bases, J shed 5 bases, and the junction held 3 bases outside the gene matches. CDR1 is MGHRA, CDR2 YSYEKL, per germline. This CDR3 comprises 16 residues. DNA for the CDR3: TGCGCCAGCAGCCAAGATGGACAGGGGGCAGATCAGCCCCAGCATTTT. Translating it yields CASSQDGQGADQPQHF.

In DNA, the CDR3 is TGTGCCAGCAGCCTCCAGGGGCTAAGCACAGATACGCAGTATTTT. The encoded protein is CASSLQGLSTDTQYF. The V call is TRBV7-7, the J call TRBJ2-3; D may be TRBD1 (6 bases). Trimming removed 5 bases at V and 0 bases at J, with 12 bases between. The germline gives CDR1 SSHAT, CDR2 FNYEAQ (reference sequence). The CDR3 has 15 amino acids.

J is TRBJ2-3 and V is TRBV4-1, with D possibly TRBD2 on 5 matching bases. CDR1 MGHRA and CDR2 YSYEKL come from the germline V gene. The CDR3 runs 15 residues. The ends were cut back, 2 bases at V and 0 bases at J, with 9 bases in the middle. The CDR3, as DNA: TGCGCCAGCAGCCAACTAGCCAGAAGCACAGATACGCAGTATTTT. Encoded protein: CASSQLARSTDTQYF.

This chain connects TRBV2 to TRBJ2-3, with D perhaps matching TRBD1 (6 bases). Trimming left V 6 bases short and J 3 bases short, with 13 bases between. Germline V lookup: CDR1 SNHLY, CDR2 FYNNEI. This CDR3 has 14 residues. The CDR3 DNA follows: TGTGCCAGCAGGATACAGGGCCCAACAGATACGCAGTATTTT. Its translation is CASRIQGPTDTQYF. Full variable domain (missing parts from reference TRBV2 and TRBJ2-3): EPEVTQTPSHQVTQMGQEVILRCVPISNHLYFYWYRQILGQKVEFLVSFYNNEISEKSEIFDDQFSVERPDGSNFTLKIRSTKLEDSAMYFCASRIQGPTDTQYFGPGTRLTVL.

This clone was counted between two and nine times. The CDR3 is CASSLRGGRADTQYF. In nucleotides, the CDR3 is TGTGCCAGCAGCTTACGGGGGGGCCGGGCAGATACGCAGTATTTT. The chain has TRBV7-3 and TRBJ2-3; 8 nucleotides align to TRBD2. Per the germline V gene, CDR1 is SGHTA and CDR2 is FQGTGA. The CDR3 covers 15 residues. The junction had 5 bases not matched to a gene; V was cut back by 2 bases and J by 4 bases.

In its sample, this clone was seen a few times. V usage is TRBV7-2 and J usage is TRBJ2-7, with D unclear. Per the germline V gene, CDR1 is SGHTA and CDR2 is FQGNSA. CDR3 length: 12 amino acids. Between the trimmed V and J ends, which lost 3 bases and 9 bases, there was a span of 12 bases. The CDR3 coding sequence is TGTGCCAGCAGCTTCCGTCCCGGCGGGCAGTACTTC. This gives the protein CASSFRPGGQYF.

This sequence joins TRBV4-3 and TRBJ1-1; D perhaps matches TRBD1 (6 bases). V lost 4 bases and J lost 1, with 13 bases in between. Germline CDR1 reads LGHNA; CDR2 reads YSLEER. The CDR3 consists of 15 residues. CDR3 sequence: CASSLRTERNTEAFF. Written as DNA, the CDR3 is TGCGCCAGCAGCCTTAGGACAGAGAGGAACACTGAAGCTTTCTTT.

The chain combines TRBV4-3 with TRBJ1-1, with D unresolved. V lost 4 bases, J lost 10 bases, and 19 bases lay in between. Germline CDR1 and CDR2: LGHNA and YSLEER. This CDR3 region has 14 residues. CDR3 region: CASSRVSGDGGAFF. As DNA, the CDR3 is TGCGCCAGCAGCCGGGTCTCTGGGGATGGAGGAGCTTTCTTT.

This clone was seen more than once but under ten times. The chain employs TRBV5-6 and TRBJ2-3; TRBD2 aligns across 8 bases. This CDR3 has 16 residues. The ends lost 3 bases at V and 0 bases at J; junction bases unmatched: 6. Germline V CDR1 and CDR2: SGHDT, YYEEEE. CDR3: CASSSTGTRSTDTQYF. The CDR3 DNA follows: TGTGCCAGCAGCTCCACCGGGACTAGGAGCACAGATACGCAGTATTTT.

The V and J genes are TRBV16 and TRBJ1-5; a possible D gene is TRBD1 (6 bases). Looked up from germline, CDR1 is KGHSY and CDR2 is FQNENV. CDR3 length: 15 amino acids. V lost 2 bases and J lost 4, with 12 bases in between. CDR3 coding DNA: TGTGCCAGCAGCCAAGGCTACAGGGAAAATCAGCCCCAGCATTTT. Protein product: CASSQGYRENQPQHF.